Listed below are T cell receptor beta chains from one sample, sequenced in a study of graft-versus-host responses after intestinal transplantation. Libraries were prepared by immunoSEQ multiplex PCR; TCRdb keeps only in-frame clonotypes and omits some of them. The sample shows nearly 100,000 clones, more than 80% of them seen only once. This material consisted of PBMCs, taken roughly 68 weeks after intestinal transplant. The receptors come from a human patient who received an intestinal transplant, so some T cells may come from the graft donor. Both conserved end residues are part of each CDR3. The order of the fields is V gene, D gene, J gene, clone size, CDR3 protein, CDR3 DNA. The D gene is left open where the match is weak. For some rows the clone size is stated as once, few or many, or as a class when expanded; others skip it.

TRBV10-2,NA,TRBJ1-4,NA,CASSDTSTNEKLFF,TGCGCCAGCAGTGACACTTCAACTAATGAAAAACTGTTTTTT
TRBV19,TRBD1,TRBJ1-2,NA,CASSMWATGNYGYTF,TGTGCCAGTAGTATGTGGGCGACAGGGAACTATGGCTACACCTTC
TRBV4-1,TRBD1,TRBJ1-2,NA,CASSGDRAPGYGYTF,TGCGCCAGCAGCGGAGACAGGGCCCCAGGATATGGCTACACCTTC
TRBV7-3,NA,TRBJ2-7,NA,CASSPSDSYEQYF,TGTGCCAGCAGCCCATCAGACAGTTACGAGCAGTACTTC
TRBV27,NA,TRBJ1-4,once,CASSLATMGHKRRIEKLFF,TGTGCCAGCAGTTTAGCCACCATGGGACACAAACGCCGGATCGAAAAACTGTTTTTT
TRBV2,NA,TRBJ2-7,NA,CASSPGGPIEQYF,TGTGCCAGCAGTCCGGGGGGCCCCATCGAGCAGTACTTC
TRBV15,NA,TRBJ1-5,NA,CATSRDPDQPQHF,TGTGCCACCAGCAGAGATCCCGATCAGCCCCAGCATTTT
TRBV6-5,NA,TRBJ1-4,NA,CASSYGGATEKLFF,TGTGCCAGCAGTTACGGGGGAGCGACTGAAAAACTGTTTTTT
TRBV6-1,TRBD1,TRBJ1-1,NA,CASSEPDRSNTEAFF,TGTGCCAGCAGTGAGCCGGACAGGTCGAACACTGAAGCTTTCTTT
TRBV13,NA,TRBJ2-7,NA,CASNQRGTPEQYF,TGTGCCAGCAACCAAAGGGGAACGCCCGAGCAGTACTTC
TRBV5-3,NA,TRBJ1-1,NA,CAILEGTEAFF,TGTGCCATTCTAGAAGGGACTGAAGCTTTCTTT
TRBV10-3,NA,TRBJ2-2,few,CATSPNLNTGELFF,TGTGCCACCTCTCCCAATTTGAACACCGGGGAGCTGTTTTTT
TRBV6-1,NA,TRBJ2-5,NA,CASSPQREKGETQYF,TGTGCCAGCAGTCCTCAAAGGGAGAAGGGGGAGACCCAGTACTTC
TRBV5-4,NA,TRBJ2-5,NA,CASSFRPQETQYF,TGTGCCAGCAGCTTTCGGCCACAAGAGACCCAGTACTTC
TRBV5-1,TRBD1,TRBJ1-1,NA,CASSRQGMNTEAFF,TGCGCCAGCAGCCGACAGGGCATGAACACTGAAGCTTTCTTT
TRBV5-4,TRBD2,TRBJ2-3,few,CASSGHGGDDTQYF,TGTGCCAGCAGCGGGCATGGGGGGGATGATACGCAGTATTTT
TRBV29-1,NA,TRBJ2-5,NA,CSVHRFKGETQYF,TGCAGCGTCCACAGGTTCAAAGGGGAGACCCAGTACTTC
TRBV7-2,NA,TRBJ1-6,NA,CASSFSEEGTAVHF,TGTGCCAGCAGCTTCAGTGAAGAAGGGACCGCCGTTCACTTT
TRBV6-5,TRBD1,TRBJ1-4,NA,CASSYTGGGEKLFF,TGTGCCAGCAGTTACACAGGGGGAGGGGAAAAACTGTTTTTT
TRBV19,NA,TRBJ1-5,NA,CASSMGDAGLGDQPQHF,TGTGCCAGTAGTATGGGGGACGCAGGGCTGGGGGATCAGCCCCAGCATTTT
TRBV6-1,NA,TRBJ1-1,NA,CASKRLGPPNTEAFF,TGTGCCAGCAAACGCCTGGGACCGCCGAACACTGAAGCTTTCTTT
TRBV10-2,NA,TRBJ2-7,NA,CASSGLTVGYEQYF,TGCGCCAGCAGTGGACTCACCGTCGGTTACGAGCAGTACTTC
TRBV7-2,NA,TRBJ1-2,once,CAGTPPGTYGYTF,TGTGCCGGCACCCCCCCCGGGACTTATGGCTACACCTTC
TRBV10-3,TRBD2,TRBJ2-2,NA,CAISEGGLALGGELFF,TGTGCCATCAGTGAGGGGGGACTAGCGCTGGGCGGGGAGCTGTTTTTT
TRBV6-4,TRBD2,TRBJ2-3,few,CASSDSSGGATDTQYF,TGTGCCAGCAGTGACTCTAGCGGGGGGGCCACAGATACGCAGTATTTT
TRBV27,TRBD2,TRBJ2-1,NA,CASRTRGAPNNEQFF,TGTGCCAGCAGAACGCGGGGGGCACCGAACAATGAGCAGTTCTTC
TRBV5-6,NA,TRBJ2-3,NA,CASSNELVFGTDTQYF,TGTGCCAGCAGCAACGAACTAGTTTTCGGCACAGATACGCAGTATTTT
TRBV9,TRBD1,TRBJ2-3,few,CASSPGTGPDTQYF,TGTGCCAGCAGCCCGGGGACAGGGCCAGATACGCAGTATTTT
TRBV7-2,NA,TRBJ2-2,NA,CASSRTNTGELFF,TGTGCCAGCAGCCGTACGAACACCGGGGAGCTGTTTTTT